This T cell receptor (beta chain) was retrieved from a study of shared clonotypes between healthy human individuals. On the study more broadly: The people who gave samples were a couple of women and a few men aged 18 to 49. CD8 memory received one plate per donor, CD8 naive two, CD4 memory three and CD4 naive three.

Assay: immunoSEQ multiplex PCR; the TCRdb copy retains only in-frame clones and omits some. This table has about 300,000 clones, 74% appearing once. CDR1 is SGHVS and CDR2 is FNYEAQ in the germline V gene. V lost 2 bases and J lost 1, with 5 bases in between. The CDR3 spans 13 residues. The investigators split CD4+ cells into a CD45RA+ naive subset and a CD45RA-negative memory subset. Study outcomes and limitations: What naive subsets generally showed was a larger estimated richness than memory subsets showed.

A note on this clone: Its antigen is unidentified.

The specimen was memory CD4+ T cells sorted from blood. Subset here: CD45RA-negative fraction. The receptor's source is a man aged 25-45 years in good health. The V call is TRBV7-6, the J call TRBJ1-1; D ambiguous. The CDR3 loop reads CASSLSANTEAFF. The CDR3 bases are TGTGCCAGCAGCTTATCGGCGAACACTGAAGCTTTCTTT.